This T cell receptor (beta chain) was profiled in a study of T cells in Graves' hyperthyroidism and ophthalmopathy. What was amplified from RNA transcripts were TCR beta CDR3 regions. The HTBI primer set served for first-round RT-PCR of the TCR CDR3. TCRdb recomputed calls from the multiplex PCR reads with MiXCR, one row per CDR3 protein. The table shows over 250,000 distinct CDR3 sequences, with 15% to 20% occurring only once. The germline V gene encodes CDR1 SEHNR and CDR2 FQNEAQ (reference sequence). Trimming cost V 2 bases and J 6 bases; bases outside gene matches: 5. The CDR3 has 16 amino acids. This clonotype occurred a few times.

The chain employs TRBV7-9 and TRBJ2-2; TRBD2 matches 11 bases. The TCR comes from a woman between 55 and 75 years old with Graves' ophthalmopathy. Source material: blood. In nucleotides, the CDR3 is TGTGCCAGCAGCTTACGGACTAGCGGGTATGCCGGGGAGCTGTTTTTT. It specifies CASSLRTSGYAGELFF. The entire variable domain, with the rest obtained from reference TRBV7-9 and TRBJ2-2, is as follows: DTGVSQNPRHKITKRGQNVTFRCDPISEHNRLYWYRQTLGQGPEFLTYFQNEAQLEKSRLLSDRFSAERPKGSFSTLEIQRTEQGDSAMYLCASSLRTSGYAGELFFGEGSRLTVL.